This TCR beta chain stems from a study of T cells in Graves' hyperthyroidism and ophthalmopathy. V trimming: 4 bases; J trimming: 3 bases; junction bases outside the gene matches: 8. This CDR3 contains 15 residues. From germline, CDR1 is LGHNA and CDR2 YSLEER. Amplification of TCR beta CDR3 regions used RNA as the template. The primer set for the first-round RT-PCR of the TCR CDR3 was HTBI. TCRdb re-called the multiplex PCR reads with MiXCR, one entry per CDR3 protein. The sample contains hundreds of thousands of distinct CDR3 sequences, 12% to 15% of which appear only once. No progression to ophthalmopathy during 18 months of follow-up defined stable disease. Hyperthyroidism in the patients, aged 18 to 65, was newly diagnosed and under 2 months in duration.

Sequencing was carried out using blood. The chain uses TRBV4-3 and TRBJ1-1; 7 bases agree with TRBD1. This TCR derives from a woman aged 18-29 years with Graves' hyperthyroidism. This chain's CDR3 is CASSRWAGGDTEAFF. The DNA for the CDR3 is TGCGCCAGCAGCCGGTGGGCAGGGGGGGACACTGAAGCTTTCTTT.